The T cell receptor beta chain described here comes from a study of shared clonotypes between healthy human individuals. General observations from the study: Naive subsets generally exceeded memory subsets in estimated richness. Non-shared clonotypes showed lower generation probabilities than clonotypes common to all four donors.

Sorted-subset replicate PCRs used around 220 ng DNA, roughly 28,000 T cell genomes. Only in-frame clones appear in the TCRdb table, and some are missing; sequencing was by immunoSEQ multiplex PCR. The sample has 500,000 to 550,000 clones, about 96% seen once. Per the germline V gene, CDR1 is LNHDA and CDR2 is SQIVND (reference sequence). The CDR3 totals 14 residues. The junction had 8 bases not matched to a gene; V was cut back by 10 bases and J by 1 base. As regards this clone: What it binds is not known.

This clonotype was obtained from a woman aged 25 to 39 in good health. V usage is TRBV19 and J usage is TRBJ1-2, with TRBD1 identical over 8 bases. Sequencing was done on a sample of naive CD4+ T cells sorted from blood. Subset of the sample: CD45RA+ positively selected. In DNA form, the CDR3 reads TGTGCCACCGCGACACAGGGGGGTAACTATGGCTACACCTTC. Its translation: CATATQGGNYGYTF.